This passage covers 20 T cell receptor beta chains from one sample sequenced in a study of blood T cells in healthy people across ages. For the second PCR, which ran for about 6 to 12 cycles, a sample-barcoded 5' primer and a J-beta primer mix were used. Each CDR3 protein is one row after TCRdb ran MiXCR on the 5' RACE reads. The sample consists of about 940,000 distinct CDR3 sequences, 40% to 60% of them appearing once. Sequencing was carried out using blood. These TCRs come from a man younger than 45 in good health.

The chain has TRBV15 and TRBJ2-5; D is unclear. Per germline, CDR1 LNHNV and CDR2 YYDKDF (reference sequence). The CDR3 is 14 amino acids. V dropped 0 bases and J dropped 11 bases, with 16 bases sitting between them. In DNA form, the CDR3 reads TGTGCCACCAGCAGAGATCGGAAGACAACGGAGCAGTACTTC. This codes for CATSRDRKTTEQYF.

The chain combines TRBV2 with TRBJ1-5; 7 bases line up with TRBD1. V lost 7 bases to trimming and J lost 4 bases; unmatched junction nucleotides: 10. CDR3 length: 15 residues. Germline CDR1 is SNHLY and CDR2 is FYNNEI. The CDR3 DNA is TGTGCCAGCAATCAGGGGGGCCTCAGGAATCAGCCCCAGCATTTT. Translating it yields CASNQGGLRNQPQHF.

The chain is built from TRBV10-3 and TRBJ1-2; maybe TRBD1 (5 bases). The V gene lost 4 bases and the J gene lost 3 bases, with 9 bases spanning the gap. Germline assignment: CDR1 ENHRY and CDR2 SYGVKD. The CDR3 runs to 13 residues. CDR3 in DNA: TGTGCCATCAGTGCTGGGGGTGACTATGGCTACACCTTC. Protein: CAISAGGDYGYTF.

The genes are TRBV30 and TRBJ1-5; D is uncertain. V was trimmed by 0 bases and J by 1 base, leaving 4 bases between them. CDR1 is GTSNPN, CDR2 SVGIG, per germline (reference sequence). The CDR3 totals 13 residues. The CDR3: CAWSVGSNQPQHF. CDR3 coding DNA: TGTGCCTGGAGTGTCGGGAGCAATCAGCCCCAGCATTTT.

V usage is TRBV3-1 and J usage is TRBJ2-4; maybe TRBD2 (6 bases). The end of the DNA aligns better with TRBJ2-7, so the J call may be wrong. The CDR3 sequence is 15 residues long. Germline lookup yields CDR1 LGHDT and CDR2 YNNKEL (reference sequence). The CDR3 reads CASSPGTEPIYEQYF. In nucleotides, the CDR3 is TGTGCCAGCAGCCCAGGGACTGAGCCAATCTACGAGCAGTACTTC.

This sequence joins TRBV25-1 and TRBJ2-2; weak D call: TRBD2 (6 bases). From germline, CDR1 is MGHDK and CDR2 SYGVNS. The length of the CDR3 is 16 residues. The V gene lost 4 bases and the J gene lost 4 bases, with 16 bases spanning the gap. CDR3 amino acids: CASSGGGIPSTGELFF. The CDR3 DNA reads TGTGCCAGCAGTGGAGGAGGGATCCCTAGCACCGGGGAGCTGTTTTTT. The full variable domain, with the rest looked up from reference TRBV25-1 and TRBJ2-2, is EADIYQTPRYLVIGTGKKITLECSQTMGHDKMYWYQQDPGMELHLIHYSYGVNSTEKGDLSSESTVSRIRTEHFPLTLESARPSHTSQYLCASSGGGIPSTGELFFGEGSRLTVL.

This clonotype was counted a few times. The V and J genes are TRBV21-1 and TRBJ2-7. TRBV21-1 is labeled a pseudogene. The CDR3 covers 13 residues. The CDR3 DNA reads as TGTGCCAGCAGCAAAGAGTGGGCTCCGCGGCAGTACTTC. Protein: CASSKEWAPRQYF.

The chain carries TRBV12-3 or TRBV12-4 and TRBJ2-3; possibly TRBD1 or TRBD2 for D (5 bases each). Trimming shortened V by 7 bases and J by 0 bases, and 11 bases separated the two germline ends. CDR3 length: 14 residues. The DNA for the CDR3 is TGTGCCAGCACAGGGACGGCTAGCACAGATACGCAGTATTTT. As protein: CASTGTASTDTQYF.

The chain combines TRBV20-1 with TRBJ1-2; TRBD1 is a possible D gene (5 bases). The germline V and J ends were trimmed by 6 bases and 4 bases, with 15 bases remaining between them. From germline, CDR1 is DFQATT and CDR2 SNEGSKA (reference sequence). The CDR3 is made up of 13 amino acids. This CDR3 is CSANRDGIYGYTF. The CDR3 DNA sequence: TGCAGTGCGAACCGGGACGGAATCTATGGCTACACCTTC.

This chain connects TRBV10-3 to TRBJ2-7; the D call may be TRBD1 or TRBD2 (5 bases each). Germline V CDR1 and CDR2: ENHRY, SYGVKD. CDR3 length: 16 amino acids. Deletions cut 3 bases from V and 2 bases from J, with 17 bases between. CDR3 region: CAISDPLLRDAYEQYF. In nucleotides, the CDR3 is TGTGCCATCAGTGACCCGCTTCTCCGGGACGCCTACGAGCAGTACTTC.

J is TRBJ2-7 and V is TRBV3-1; 8 nucleotides match TRBD2. Germline V CDR1 and CDR2: LGHDT, YNNKEL (reference sequence). This CDR3 contains 17 residues. The trim removed 4 bases at V and 6 bases at J, leaving 17 bases unmatched. The CDR3 DNA follows: TGTGCCAGCAGCCTCCGGGCATCCTCCAGCGGGGGCGTCGAGCAGTACTTC. Translated, it gives CASSLRASSSGGVEQYF.

As regards this clonotype: With a much larger clone just one base away, this may be a read error. J is TRBJ2-6 and V is TRBV28; perhaps TRBD1 as D (6 bases). Per the germline V gene, CDR1 is MDHEN and CDR2 is SYDVKM. This CDR3 has 17 residues. The CDR3 region has the DNA TGTGCCAGCAGTCCAGGGGTCGGTGCGGCTGGGGCCAACGTCCAGACTTTC. The encoded protein is CASSPGVGAAGANVQTF. Supplemented by reference TRBV28 and TRBJ2-6, the full variable domain reads DVKVTQSSRYLVKRTGEKVFLECVQDMDHENMFWYRQDPGLGLRLIYFSYDVKMKEKGDIPEGYSVSREKKERFSLILESASTNQTSMYLCASSPGVGAAGANVQTFGAGSRLTVL.

The chain combines TRBV7-2 with TRBJ1-2; D perhaps matches TRBD1 (5 bases). CDR3 length: 13 amino acids. Germline-derived CDR1 and CDR2 are SGHTA and FQGNSA. Trimming left V 6 bases short and J 3 bases short, with 11 bases between. The DNA of the CDR3 is TGTGCCAGCAGTTTTCGGGGGGACTATGGCTACACCTTC. It codes for CASSFRGDYGYTF.

V usage is TRBV2 and J usage is TRBJ1-4; 8 bases agree with TRBD1. Germline trimming cut 4 bases from V and 10 bases from J; bases unmatched to any gene: 8. Germline V gives CDR1 SNHLY, CDR2 FYNNEI. The CDR3 spans 14 residues. The CDR3 DNA reads TGTGCCAGCAGTGTGGCAGGGGGCAAAGGAAAACTGTTTTTT. As protein: CASSVAGGKGKLFF.

The gene calls are TRBV6-5 and TRBJ2-5, with D tentatively TRBD2 (7 bases). Germline V CDR1 and CDR2: MNHEY, SVGAGI. This CDR3 has 15 residues. V lost 3 bases to trimming and J lost 4 bases, with 15 bases between them. The CDR3 DNA sequence: TGTGCCAGCAGTTATTGGGGGGGGGCGGGAGAGACCCAGTACTTC. It translates to CASSYWGGAGETQYF.

The chain links TRBV20-1 to TRBJ2-7; 9 bases are shared with TRBD2. Germline lookup yields CDR1 DFQATT and CDR2 SNEGSKA (reference sequence). The CDR3 is 14 residues long. Trimming at V came to 4 bases and at J to 2 bases, leaving 6 bases not matched to a gene. CDR3 in amino acids: CSATSGTAAYEQYF. CDR3 DNA sequence: TGCAGTGCTACTAGCGGGACAGCTGCCTACGAGCAGTACTTC.

The rearrangement joins TRBV6-5 to TRBJ1-2, with D tentatively TRBD1 (5 bases). Germline assignment: CDR1 MNHEY and CDR2 SVGAGI. CDR3 length equals 14 residues. V was clipped by 6 bases and J by 5 bases, with 16 bases between them. CDR3 protein: CASRDLGRGYGYTF. Written as DNA, the CDR3 is TGTGCCAGCAGAGACCTGGGGCGGGGGTATGGCTACACCTTC.

V usage is TRBV28 and J usage is TRBJ1-2, with D possibly TRBD1 on 6 matching bases. This CDR3 is built from 15 residues. Germline values: CDR1 MDHEN, CDR2 SYDVKM. Trimming cost V 5 bases and J 5 bases, with 18 bases left between them. CDR3 in amino acids: CASSARDIGTYGYTF. CDR3 DNA: TGTGCCAGCAGTGCCCGGGACATCGGAACTTATGGCTACACCTTC.

This clonotype was counted only a few times. The genes are TRBV29-1 and TRBJ2-7; D gene unclear. The germline CDR1 and CDR2 sequences are SQVTM and ANQGSEA. Deletions cut 4 bases from V and 5 bases from J, with 15 bases between. This CDR3 spans 13 amino acids. CDR3 sequence (DNA): TGCAGCGTTGGACGCAGACAAGCAGACGAGCAGTACTTC. Translating it yields CSVGRRQADEQYF.

This clonotype was seen repeatedly, ten times or more. The V and J genes are TRBV29-1 and TRBJ2-3; tentatively, D is TRBD1 (6 bases). The CDR3 runs 14 residues. Per the germline V gene, CDR1 is SQVTM and CDR2 is ANQGSEA. V was clipped by 7 bases and J by 0 bases, with 14 bases between them. The CDR3 region is CSASQGLSTDTQYF. The CDR3 nucleotides are TGCAGCGCCTCCCAGGGGCTGAGCACAGATACGCAGTATTTT.